These 21 T cell receptor beta chains were all obtained from the same sample, sequenced in a study of blood T cell repertoires in COVID-19. Sequenced by immunoSEQ multiplex PCR; TCRdb stores in-frame clones only, minus some. The sample contains a few hundred thousand clones, 75% to 90% of which appear only once. The sequenced sample consisted of peripheral blood. Receptors originate from a young woman with acute or convalescent COVID-19.

The chain has TRBV6-5 and TRBJ1-2; TRBD1 matches at 10 bases. With 2 bases clipped from V and 7 bases from J, the junction kept 7 bases outside the gene matches. The CDR3 is made up of 15 amino acids. The germline V gene encodes CDR1 MNHEY and CDR2 SVGAGI. The CDR3 region has the DNA TGTGCCAGCAGTTACCGACAGGGGGCTTCGGGTGGCTACACCTTC. Translating gives CASSYRQGASGGYTF.

This clone has a handful of counts. This chain uses TRBV19 with TRBJ1-1, with 7 bases lining up with TRBD1. CDR3 size: 14 residues. Germline V gene sequence: CDR1 LNHDA, CDR2 SQIVND (reference sequence). V lost 1 base, J lost 5 bases, and 4 bases stayed unmatched. The CDR3 here is CASSIGDSLTEAFF. The DNA for the CDR3 is TGTGCCAGTAGTATAGGGGACAGCCTGACTGAAGCTTTCTTT.

This clone was observed once. Other DNA sequences of this sample code for an identical CDR3. The rearrangement links TRBV28 to TRBJ1-4; 9 bases line up with TRBD1. CDR1 and CDR2 (germline): MDHEN, SYDVKM. V shed 5 bases, J shed 5 bases, and the junction held 6 bases outside the gene matches. This CDR3 region has 15 residues. The CDR3 region is CASSPPGQGNEKLFF. The DNA of the CDR3 is TGTGCCAGCAGTCCACCGGGACAGGGAAATGAAAAACTGTTTTTT. The whole variable domain, remainder taken from reference TRBV28 and TRBJ1-4, is DVKVTQSSRYLVKRTGEKVFLECVQDMDHENMFWYRQDPGLGLRLIYFSYDVKMKEKGDIPEGYSVSREKKERFSLILESASTNQTSMYLCASSPPGQGNEKLFFGSGTQLSVL.

The V and J genes are TRBV7-9 and TRBJ1-5; TRBD1 might be the D (5 bases). Per the germline V gene, CDR1 is SEHNR and CDR2 is FQNEAQ (reference sequence). V was trimmed by 5 bases and J by 9 bases, leaving 17 bases between them. The CDR3 extends over 14 amino acids. CDR3 nucleotides: TGTGCCAGCAGCCCCTCCGGGAGGGACCTGCCCCAGCATTTT. As protein: CASSPSGRDLPQHF.

This clone was counted only a few times. A read error may account for a junction end that differs from germline. The J gene is TRBJ1-4, the V gene TRBV5-8, with D possibly TRBD1 on 5 matching bases. Germline V gives CDR1 SGHTS, CDR2 YDEGEE. This CDR3 comprises 16 residues. CDR3 protein: CASSLGFAGTHEKLFF. The CDR3 DNA reads TGTGCCAGCAGTTTGGGATTTGCGGGGACGCATGAAAAACTGTTTTTT.

V and J are TRBV11-2 and TRBJ1-1; the D gene is possibly TRBD1 (6 bases). Trimming removed 4 bases at V and 0 bases at J, with 12 bases between. The CDR3 sequence is 15 residues long. Germline V lookup: CDR1 SGHAT, CDR2 FQNNGV. CDR3 region: CASSSTTGLNTEAFF. In nucleotides, the CDR3 is TGTGCCAGCAGCTCCACTACAGGGCTGAACACTGAAGCTTTCTTT.

The V call is TRBV21-1, the J call TRBJ1-6. TRBV21-1 is classified as a pseudogene. The CDR3 length is 16 residues. CDR3 DNA: TGTGCCAGCGGCGAATCCTCACAACCCGGGAATTCACCCCTCCACTTT. Residues: CASGESSQPGNSPLHF.

Remarks on this clone: This sample also contains other DNA sequences that code for the same CDR3. As DNA, the CDR3 is TGCGCCAGCAGCTTGGAATCATATGGCTACACCTTC. Amino acids: CASSLESYGYTF. The rearrangement links TRBV5-1 to TRBJ1-2; unclear D gene. The CDR3 has 12 amino acids. CDR1 is SGHRS and CDR2 is YFSETQ in the germline V gene. Trimming removed 0 bases from V and 5 bases from J, with 5 bases in between.

The CDR3: CAWSDGQGALAFYGYTF. The DNA of the CDR3 is TGTGCCTGGAGTGATGGACAGGGGGCTCTCGCCTTTTATGGCTACACCTTC. The chain has TRBV30 and TRBJ1-2, with 11 nucleotides matching TRBD1. J gave up 5 bases and V 1 base, and 12 bases lay outside the gene matches. The CDR3 has 17 amino acids. Looked up from germline, CDR1 is GTSNPN and CDR2 is SVGIG (reference sequence).

The V call is TRBV30, the J call TRBJ1-2; D not certain. Germline V gives CDR1 GTSNPN, CDR2 SVGIG (reference sequence). This CDR3 contains 12 residues. V was pared by 4 bases and J by 0 bases, with 6 bases between. In nucleotides, the CDR3 is TGTGCCTGGATCTCAGCTAACTATGGCTACACCTTC. Its translation: CAWISANYGYTF.

V and J are TRBV6-2 or TRBV6-3 and TRBJ1-1; TRBD1 aligns across 7 bases. With 6 bases clipped from V and 1 base from J, the junction kept 8 bases outside the gene matches. Germline lookup yields CDR1 MNHEY and CDR2 SVGEGT. The CDR3 runs to 15 residues. CDR3 nucleotides: TGTGCCAGCAGCAGGGGGAGGGGAAAGAACACTGAAGCTTTCTTT. This codes for CASSRGRGKNTEAFF.

The chain couples TRBV28 to TRBJ1-5, with 7 bases lining up with TRBD1. The trim removed 5 bases at V and 2 bases at J, leaving 9 bases unmatched. Looked up from germline, CDR1 is MDHEN and CDR2 is SYDVKM. The CDR3 is made up of 16 amino acids. The CDR3 DNA sequence: TGTGCCAGCAGTACCGACCGGACAGGCGGCAATCAGCCCCAGCATTTT. Translated: CASSTDRTGGNQPQHF.

There are a few counts of this clone. This rearrangement joins TRBV18 to TRBJ1-2; unclear D gene. Germline loops: CDR1 KGHSH, CDR2 LQKENI. The ends were cut back, 0 bases at V and 4 bases at J, with 9 bases in the middle. The CDR3 runs 14 residues. The CDR3 DNA is TGTGCCAGCTCACCACCGTCACAGCTCTATGGCTACACCTTC. Translation: CASSPPSQLYGYTF.

This sequence joins TRBV19 and TRBJ2-2; 15 nucleotides agree with TRBD2. V dropped 4 bases and J dropped 0; count of bases not matched to a gene: 3. Germline loops: CDR1 LNHDA, CDR2 SQIVND (reference sequence). This CDR3 is built from 18 residues. The CDR3 reads CASSTGLAGGANTGELFF. DNA for the CDR3: TGTGCCAGTAGTACGGGACTAGCGGGAGGTGCGAACACCGGGGAGCTGTTTTTT. Based on the CDR3 plus reference TRBV19 and TRBJ2-2, the full variable domain is DGGITQSPKYLFRKEGQNVTLSCEQNLNHDAMYWYRQDPGQGLRLIYYSQIVNDFQKGDIAEGYSVSREKKESFPLTVTSAQKNPTAFYLCASSTGLAGGANTGELFFGEGSRLTVL.

The V and J genes are TRBV6-6 and TRBJ2-5; 9 bases fit TRBD2. After removal of 5 bases from V and 5 bases from J, the junction contained 21 bases not matched to a gene. There are 19 residues in the CDR3. The germline V gene has CDR1 MNHNY and CDR2 SVGAGI (reference sequence). CDR3 bases: TGTGCCAGCAGTCTCCTGACTAGCGGAGGAGCGGCGGCTTTTGAGACCCAGTACTTC. This codes for CASSLLTSGGAAAFETQYF.

The rearrangement joins TRBV11-2 to TRBJ1-6, with 7 bases aligning to TRBD1. The germline V gene has CDR1 SGHAT and CDR2 FQNNGV. The CDR3 loop spans 14 amino acids. V lost 5 bases, J lost 8 bases, and 6 bases stayed unmatched. CDR3: CASSGDRVDSPLHF. In DNA, the CDR3 is TGTGCCAGCAGCGGTGACAGGGTGGATTCACCCCTCCACTTT.

The V gene is TRBV28, the J gene TRBJ1-5; the D gene is possibly TRBD1 (6 bases). The CDR3 covers 15 residues. The V and J ends lost 7 bases and 3 bases respectively, with 16 bases between them. Germline-derived CDR1 and CDR2 are MDHEN and SYDVKM. The CDR3 sequence: CASTPKRGINQPQHF. In DNA form, the CDR3 reads TGTGCCAGCACCCCGAAGAGGGGGATCAATCAGCCCCAGCATTTT.

This clone came up a few times. The J gene is TRBJ1-5, the V gene TRBV28; D possibly corresponds to TRBD1 (5 bases). The CDR3 totals 16 residues. Germline CDR1 MDHEN, CDR2 SYDVKM. The V end was cut by 2 bases, the J end by 3 bases, with 14 bases between. This CDR3 reads CASSLGRAGINQPQHF. The CDR3 DNA reads TGTGCCAGCAGTTTAGGCAGGGCAGGTATCAATCAGCCCCAGCATTTT.

The chain employs TRBV5-4 and TRBJ2-6; D remains unclear. The ends were cut back, 3 bases at V and 3 bases at J, with 13 bases in the middle. This CDR3 region has 16 residues. Germline CDR1 SGHNT, CDR2 YYREEE (reference sequence). CDR3 in amino acids: CASSSSVSFGANVLTF. The CDR3 DNA is TGTGCCAGCAGCTCATCGGTCTCTTTTGGGGCCAACGTCCTGACTTTC.

This clone was seen a handful of times. The chain uses TRBV12-3 or TRBV12-4 and TRBJ1-2, with D maybe TRBD1 (6 bases). This CDR3 has 13 amino acids. Trimming stripped 8 bases from V and 2 bases from J, with 12 bases between. DNA of the CDR3: TGTGCCAGCTTAAACAGGGCGAACTATGGCTACACCTTC. It encodes CASLNRANYGYTF.

The table lists this clone with many counts. The chain has TRBV2 and TRBJ1-2; 8 nucleotides line up with TRBD1. Losses at the gene ends were 7 bases for V and 8 bases for J; bases not matched to a gene: 15. The V gene's germline CDR1 is SNHLY and CDR2 FYNNEI. This CDR3 is built from 15 residues. As DNA, the CDR3 is TGTGCCAGCACCCCACGCCCCGGACAGGGATCCGGCTACACCTTC. It yields the protein CASTPRPGQGSGYTF.